The 32 T cell receptor beta chains below come from one sample, sequenced in a study of cytomegalovirus exposure and HLA in healthy donors. Method: immunoSEQ multiplex PCR; TCRdb's copy keeps in-frame clones and lacks some. Of under 150,000 clones in the sample, almost 90% were seen once. What was sequenced was PBMCs. These TCRs come from a woman under 30 in good health and CMV-seropositive.

The V gene is TRBV7-9, the J gene TRBJ1-2; D is unresolved. The germline CDR1 and CDR2 sequences are SEHNR and FQNEAQ (reference sequence). Trimming removed 4 bases from V and 6 bases from J, with 15 bases in between. The CDR3 totals 14 residues. CDR3 in amino acids: CASSSSAGVNGYTF. The CDR3 nucleotides are TGTGCCAGCAGCTCTTCGGCGGGTGTGAATGGCTACACCTTC.

CDR3 in DNA: TGCGCCAGCAGCCACAGACTAGCTGCCACCTACAATGAGCAGTTCTTC. This translates into CASSHRLAATYNEQFF. The rearrangement joins TRBV4-1 to TRBJ2-1; 7 positions agree with TRBD2. The CDR3 is 16 amino acids. The junction had 7 bases not matched to a gene; V was cut back by 3 bases and J by 2 bases. Germline lookup yields CDR1 MGHRA and CDR2 YSYEKL.

The chain combines TRBV9 with TRBJ1-2; perhaps TRBD1 as D (5 bases). Trimming removed 3 bases from V and 0 bases from J, with 12 bases in between. The CDR3 is 15 residues long. Per germline, CDR1 SGDLS and CDR2 YYNGEE. The CDR3 DNA follows: TGTGCCAGCAGCGGCAGGGATAAAGCTAACTATGGCTACACCTTC. Amino acid sequence: CASSGRDKANYGYTF. Variable domain in full (rest from reference TRBV9 and TRBJ1-2): DSGVTQTPKHLITATGQRVTLRCSPRSGDLSVYWYQQSLDQGLQFLIQYYNGEERAKGNILERFSAQQFPDLHSELNLSSLELGDSALYFCASSGRDKANYGYTFGSGTRLTVV.

The chain joins TRBV10-3 to TRBJ2-1, with D uncertain. Trimming stripped 10 bases from V and 4 bases from J, with 14 bases between. This CDR3 region has 13 residues. CDR1 ENHRY and CDR2 SYGVKD come from the germline V gene. This CDR3 reads CATAVTEYNEQFF. The DNA of the CDR3 is TGTGCCACTGCGGTGACGGAGTACAATGAGCAGTTCTTC.

The rearrangement links TRBV11-2 to TRBJ1-1; the D is unclear. The germline V gene encodes CDR1 SGHAT and CDR2 FQNNGV. The CDR3 is made up of 15 amino acids. Deletions cut 1 base from V and 0 bases from J, with 9 bases between. The DNA of the CDR3 is TGTGCCAGCAGCTTAGCGGCCGGGATGAACACTGAAGCTTTCTTT. Encoded protein: CASSLAAGMNTEAFF.

This clone was picked up a small number of times. The CDR3 protein is CASSQGLRASPLHF. As DNA, the CDR3 is TGCGCCAGCAGCCAGGGGCTAAGGGCTTCGCCCCTCCACTTT. The gene calls are TRBV4-1 and TRBJ1-6, with TRBD1 as a possible D gene (5 bases). The CDR3 runs to 14 residues. Trimming took 3 bases from V and 13 from J, leaving 16 bases between them. Germline assignment: CDR1 MGHRA and CDR2 YSYEKL.

The rearrangement joins TRBV4-2 to TRBJ2-7, with 11 nucleotides matching TRBD2. V lost 0 bases, J lost 4 bases, and 5 bases stayed unmatched. The CDR3 runs to 16 residues. Germline values: CDR1 LGHNA, CDR2 YNFKEQ. DNA of the CDR3: TGTGCCAGCAGCCAAGACAGTAGCGGGGGGGTTTACGAGCAGTACTTC. This codes for CASSQDSSGGVYEQYF.

This chain links TRBV5-1 with TRBJ1-1, with TRBD1 matching over 7 bases. The germline V gene has CDR1 SGHRS and CDR2 YFSETQ. The trim removed 0 bases at V and 2 bases at J, leaving 1 base unmatched. The CDR3 is 14 residues long. CDR3 sequence: CASSLVGGNTEAFF. The CDR3 nucleotides are TGCGCCAGCAGCTTGGTAGGGGGCAACACTGAAGCTTTCTTT.

The chain employs TRBV5-6 and TRBJ1-1; 12 bases are shared with TRBD1. Unmatched junction bases numbered 9, after V lost 0 bases and J lost 3 bases. The germline V gene has CDR1 SGHDT and CDR2 YYEEEE. CDR3 length: 18 residues. CDR3: CASSLVVGTGGRDTEAFF. CDR3 DNA: TGTGCCAGCAGCTTGGTCGTCGGGACAGGGGGCAGGGACACTGAAGCTTTCTTT.

This clone has only one observation. The chain is built from TRBV5-1 and TRBJ2-7; the match to TRBD1 covers 10 bases. This CDR3 has 14 amino acids. V shed 4 bases, J shed 5 bases, and the junction held 6 bases outside the gene matches. Per the germline V gene, CDR1 is SGHRS and CDR2 is YFSETQ. Here the CDR3 DNA reads TGCGCCAGCAGCCGGGACAGGGGAGGGGACGAGCAGTACTTC. Protein product: CASSRDRGGDEQYF.

The V call is TRBV2, the J call TRBJ2-2; tentative D call: TRBD1 (5 bases). The CDR3 has 14 amino acids. Germline V CDR1 and CDR2: SNHLY, FYNNEI. Trimming pared 7 bases from V and 6 bases from J, leaving 15 bases between. The CDR3 loop is CASTRSRVSGELFF. DNA for the CDR3: TGTGCCAGCACAAGAAGCAGGGTGTCCGGGGAGCTGTTTTTT.

The rearrangement joins TRBV9 to TRBJ2-3, with 10 bases lining up with TRBD2. The CDR3 is 17 residues long. V trimming: 4 bases; J trimming: 10 bases; junction bases outside the gene matches: 18. Germline loops: CDR1 SGDLS, CDR2 YYNGEE. The CDR3 loop reads CASSRRAGGPASFAQYF. The CDR3 nucleotides read TGTGCCAGCAGCAGAAGAGCGGGGGGGCCGGCATCTTTCGCGCAGTATTTT.

This chain uses TRBV7-2 with TRBJ1-2, with D maybe TRBD1 (5 bases). Germline-derived CDR1 and CDR2 are SGHTA and FQGNSA. V was trimmed by 3 bases and J by 4 bases, leaving 12 bases between them. CDR3 length equals 14 residues. CDR3 sequence: CASSFFGGTYGYTF. The CDR3 DNA sequence: TGTGCCAGCAGCTTCTTTGGAGGGACCTATGGCTACACCTTC. Together with reference TRBV7-2 and TRBJ1-2, the CDR3 gives the full variable domain: GAGVSQSPSNKVTEKGKDVELRCDPISGHTALYWYRQSLGQGLEFLIYFQGNSAPDKSGLPSDRFSAERTGGSVSTLTIQRTQQEDSAVYLCASSFFGGTYGYTFGSGTRLTVV.

The V call is TRBV9, the J call TRBJ2-2, with 10 bases fitting TRBD2. Germline CDR1 reads SGDLS; CDR2 reads YYNGEE. V trimming: 3 bases; J trimming: 6 bases; junction bases outside the gene matches: 8. The CDR3 runs 16 residues. The CDR3 loop reads CASSALGLAGAGELFF. In DNA, the CDR3 is TGTGCCAGCAGCGCCCTCGGGCTAGCGGGAGCCGGGGAGCTGTTTTTT. The full variable domain, in which reference TRBV9 and TRBJ2-2 provide the parts outside the CDR3, is DSGVTQTPKHLITATGQRVTLRCSPRSGDLSVYWYQQSLDQGLQFLIQYYNGEERAKGNILERFSAQQFPDLHSELNLSSLELGDSALYFCASSALGLAGAGELFFGEGSRLTVL.

The genes are TRBV28 and TRBJ1-1; TRBD1 matches at 7 bases. Germline V gene sequence: CDR1 MDHEN, CDR2 SYDVKM. The CDR3 is 16 amino acids. The junction had 15 bases not matched to a gene; V was cut back by 11 bases and J by 0 bases. This CDR3 reads CAAAGRRGPLNTEAFF. Written as DNA, the CDR3 is TGTGCCGCAGCCGGTCGAAGGGGGCCACTGAACACTGAAGCTTTCTTT.

The chain couples TRBV19 to TRBJ1-3; D unclear. This CDR3 has 13 residues. The germline V gene encodes CDR1 LNHDA and CDR2 SQIVND (reference sequence). V gave up 10 bases and J gave up 0 bases, with 10 bases separating them. The CDR3 here is CATSHSSGNTIYF. Written as DNA, the CDR3 is TGTGCCACTTCTCATAGCTCTGGAAACACCATATATTTT. The variable domain in full, with the rest retrieved from reference TRBV19 and TRBJ1-3, is DGGITQSPKYLFRKEGQNVTLSCEQNLNHDAMYWYRQDPGQGLRLIYYSQIVNDFQKGDIAEGYSVSREKKESFPLTVTSAQKNPTAFYLCATSHSSGNTIYFGEGSWLTVV.

V usage is TRBV6-5 and J usage is TRBJ2-1; weak D call: TRBD1 (6 bases). Trimming left V 4 bases short and J 13 bases short, with 17 bases between. The germline gives CDR1 MNHEY, CDR2 SVGAGI. This CDR3 comprises 13 residues. The CDR3 DNA reads as TGTGCCAGCAGTTCGGACAGTGGGGTCAGACAGTTCTTC. Translated: CASSSDSGVRQFF.

This clone was seen only once. The CDR3 region is CASSSSPSNQPQHF. CDR3 bases: TGTGCCAGCAGCTCGAGTCCCAGCAATCAGCCCCAGCATTTT. The gene calls are TRBV7-9 and TRBJ1-5, with D unresolved. V was pared by 4 bases and J by 1 base, with 8 bases between. This CDR3 comprises 14 residues. Germline V lookup: CDR1 SEHNR, CDR2 FQNEAQ (reference sequence).

The V gene is TRBV2, the J gene TRBJ2-5, with D maybe TRBD2 (6 bases). CDR1 and CDR2 from the germline V gene are SNHLY and FYNNEI. Trimming removed 7 bases at V and 0 bases at J, with 12 bases between. The CDR3 is made up of 14 amino acids. The CDR3 loop is CASKGRGYQETQYF. The CDR3 nucleotides read TGTGCCAGCAAGGGGCGGGGTTACCAAGAGACCCAGTACTTC.

CDR3 nucleotide sequence: TGTGCCATCAGTGTCCCATACGACAGGGGGGGCTCTGGGGCCAACGTCCTGACTTTC. Amino acid sequence: CAISVPYDRGGSGANVLTF. The chain recombines TRBV10-3 with TRBJ2-6; the match to TRBD1 covers 9 bases. The CDR3 totals 19 residues. Trimming at V came to 4 bases and at J to 0 bases, leaving 10 bases not matched to a gene. Germline CDR1 reads ENHRY; CDR2 reads SYGVKD.

On this clone: Since a far larger clone is one base different, this is likely a read error. The rearrangement joins TRBV5-6 to TRBJ2-7, with D perhaps matching TRBD1 (6 bases). Germline lookup yields CDR1 SGHDT and CDR2 YYEEEE. CDR3 length: 14 residues. CDR3 nucleotides: TGCGCCAGCAGCGCCGGGACACGGCGTAACGAGCAGTACTTC. This translates into CASSAGTRRNEQYF.

This chain connects TRBV9 to TRBJ1-3, with D unclear. CDR3 size: 11 residues. The germline gives CDR1 SGDLS, CDR2 YYNGEE. Trimming pared 4 bases from V and 3 bases from J, leaving 2 bases between. CDR3 residues: CASSRGNTIYF. In DNA, the CDR3 is TGTGCCAGCAGCCGTGGAAACACCATATATTTT. Supplemented by reference TRBV9 and TRBJ1-3, the full variable domain reads DSGVTQTPKHLITATGQRVTLRCSPRSGDLSVYWYQQSLDQGLQFLIQYYNGEERAKGNILERFSAQQFPDLHSELNLSSLELGDSALYFCASSRGNTIYFGEGSWLTVV.

This rearrangement joins TRBV25-1 to TRBJ2-1; tentatively, D is TRBD2 (6 bases). Trimming pared 4 bases from V and 8 bases from J, leaving 18 bases between. Germline CDR1 is MGHDK and CDR2 is SYGVNS. The length of the CDR3 is 15 residues. The DNA for the CDR3 is TGTGCCAGCAGTGGGTTGGGGACTTCTGCAGATGAGCAGTTCTTC. This encodes CASSGLGTSADEQFF.

J is TRBJ2-5 and V is TRBV5-1; D possibly corresponds to TRBD1 (6 bases). The CDR3 runs 14 residues. Germline CDR1 reads SGHRS; CDR2 reads YFSETQ. Trimming removed 6 bases from V and 3 bases from J, with 15 bases in between. The CDR3 here is CASKAPRGEETQYF. The CDR3 nucleotides read TGCGCCAGCAAGGCCCCCAGGGGAGAAGAGACCCAGTACTTC.

The V gene is TRBV14, the J gene TRBJ2-7, with unresolved D. The germline V gene encodes CDR1 SGHDN and CDR2 FVKESK. V lost 0 bases, J lost 6 bases, and 9 bases lay in between. The CDR3 consists of 13 residues. For the CDR3, the DNA is TGTGCCAGCAGCCAAGATGATCCCGGCGAGCAGTACTTC. Translated, it gives CASSQDDPGEQYF.

The V gene is TRBV9, the J gene TRBJ2-1, with 9 bases aligning to TRBD1. The CDR3 has 14 amino acids. After removal of 2 bases from V and 8 bases from J, the junction contained 5 bases not matched to a gene. CDR1 is SGDLS, CDR2 YYNGEE, per germline. DNA for the CDR3: TGTGCCAGCAGCGTCCGGACAGGGGTGGATGAGCAGTTCTTC. Translated: CASSVRTGVDEQFF.

CDR3: CASSPEGSQFIYGYTF. DNA for the CDR3: TGTGCCAGCTCACCAGAGGGATCCCAATTCATCTATGGCTACACCTTC. The chain uses TRBV18 and TRBJ1-2; D not resolved. This CDR3 contains 16 residues. CDR1 is KGHSH and CDR2 is LQKENI in the germline V gene. Trimming removed 2 bases at V and 4 bases at J, with 17 bases between.

CDR3 in amino acids: CASSTLRGNEQFF. As DNA, the CDR3 is TGTGCCAGCAGTACTCTCAGGGGAAATGAGCAGTTCTTC. V and J are TRBV6-4 and TRBJ2-1; tentatively, D is TRBD1 (6 bases). V gave up 5 bases and J gave up 7 bases, with 12 bases separating them. The CDR3 loop spans 13 amino acids. The germline V gene encodes CDR1 MRHNA and CDR2 SNTAGT.

The V gene is TRBV5-1, the J gene TRBJ1-1; tentatively, D is TRBD1 (6 bases). Deletions cut 0 bases from V and 3 bases from J, with 9 bases between. The CDR3 has 14 residues. The germline gives CDR1 SGHRS, CDR2 YFSETQ. The CDR3 spells CASSLGTADTEAFF. In nucleotides, the CDR3 is TGCGCCAGCAGCTTGGGGACAGCTGACACTGAAGCTTTCTTT.

V is TRBV6-5 and J is TRBJ1-6; no reliable D call. The CDR3 runs to 13 residues. Germline CDR1 reads MNHEY; CDR2 reads SVGAGI. V gave up 8 bases and J gave up 3 bases, with 8 bases separating them. In nucleotides, the CDR3 is TGTGCCAGCGGCTTGAACTATAATTCACCCCTCCACTTT. Protein: CASGLNYNSPLHF.

This chain connects TRBV5-1 to TRBJ2-2; D is perhaps TRBD1 (6 bases). V lost 6 bases and J lost 2, with 14 bases in between. Germline values: CDR1 SGHRS, CDR2 YFSETQ. CDR3 length equals 15 residues. The CDR3 bases are TGCGCCAGCACCAAGGACAGCTTTAACACCGGGGAGCTGTTTTTT. Amino acids: CASTKDSFNTGELFF.

As for this clone: Germline and junction disagree at one end, which may indicate a read error. The chain has TRBV7-7 and TRBJ2-3; the match to TRBD1 covers 9 bases. This CDR3 region has 17 residues. Germline assignment: CDR1 SSHAT and CDR2 FNYEAQ (reference sequence). This chain's CDR3 is CASSSGRRTGATDTQYF. CDR3 DNA: TGTGCTAGCAGCTCAGGACGTCGGACAGGGGCCACAGATACGCAGTATTTT.